This is a list of T cell receptor beta chains from one sample in a study of PD-L1 blockade in urothelial cancer. Sequencing was performed with immunoSEQ multiplex PCR; in TCRdb, only in-frame clones are kept and a portion is missing. This sample has some 63,000 clones, with 80% to 90% found just once. The sample consisted of PBMCs, taken around atezolizumab (anti-PD-L1) treatment. The source is a man between 65 and 85 years old with urothelial cancer. CDR3s include the opening cysteine and the closing phenylalanine or tryptophan. Each record gives: clone size, J gene, V gene, D gene, CDR3 DNA, CDR3 protein. A D gene is named only where the DNA matches it firmly. Clone size appears in some rows only: once, few, many, or a class for an expanded clone.

size: NA
J: TRBJ1-3
V: TRBV5-6
D: NA
DNA: TGTGCCAGCAGCTTTCGCAGGGGCTATCCTGGAAACACCATATATTTT
CDR3: CASSFRRGYPGNTIYF

size: once
J: TRBJ2-1
V: TRBV27
D: TRBD1
DNA: TGTGCCAGCAGTTCCTCCAGGGGGCTCAATGAGCAGTTCTTC
CDR3: CASSSSRGLNEQFF

size: once
J: TRBJ1-5
V: TRBV19
D: TRBD1
DNA: TGTGCCAGTAGTGCGGACAGGGAGAGCAATCAGCCCCAGCATTTT
CDR3: CASSADRESNQPQHF

size: few
J: TRBJ1-2
V: TRBV6-5
D: NA
DNA: TGTGCCAGCAGTTACTCGGGCCCTACTGTCTATGGCTACACCTTC
CDR3: CASSYSGPTVYGYTF

size: once
J: TRBJ2-2
V: TRBV7-2
D: NA
DNA: TGTGCCAGCAGCTTAGCGGGCAGGGCCACCGGGGAGCTGTTTTTT
CDR3: CASSLAGRATGELFF

size: NA
J: TRBJ2-7
V: TRBV27
D: NA
DNA: TGTGCCAGCAGTTTAGGGCCAGACTACTACGAGCAGTACTTC
CDR3: CASSLGPDYYEQYF

size: once
J: TRBJ2-7
V: TRBV29-1
D: NA
DNA: TGCAGCGTTGGTGAGGGTTCCTACGAGCAGTACTTC
CDR3: CSVGEGSYEQYF

size: NA
J: TRBJ1-2
V: TRBV5-4
D: TRBD1
DNA: TGTGCCAGCAGCTTGGACAGGGGGGTATGGGGCTACACCTTC
CDR3: CASSLDRGVWGYTF

size: NA
J: TRBJ2-7
V: TRBV6-5
D: NA
DNA: TGTGCCAGCAGTTACAGTGACAGGACTCTCTCGGGAGAGCAGTACTTC
CDR3: CASSYSDRTLSGEQYF

size: NA
J: TRBJ2-5
V: TRBV9
D: TRBD2
DNA: TGTGCCAGCAGCGTAGTAGCGGGATCGGAGACCCAGTACTTC
CDR3: CASSVVAGSETQYF

size: NA
J: TRBJ2-3
V: TRBV2
D: NA
DNA: TGTGCCAGCAGTGAAGCGCGGCACAGGGCCACAGATACGCAGTATTTT
CDR3: CASSEARHRATDTQYF

size: once
J: TRBJ1-2
V: TRBV19
D: NA
DNA: TGTGCCAGTAGTCCCCAACCGGGACACCCGGCGGGCTACACCTTC
CDR3: CASSPQPGHPAGYTF

size: once
J: TRBJ2-7
V: TRBV7-9
D: NA
DNA: TGTGCCAGCAGCTCCCCCGACAGTTTCTCCTACGAGCAGTACTTC
CDR3: CASSSPDSFSYEQYF

size: NA
J: TRBJ2-3
V: TRBV4-1
D: NA
DNA: TGCGCCAGCAGCGCCATGATGGGGGCCGACGATACGCAGTATTTT
CDR3: CASSAMMGADDTQYF

size: NA
J: TRBJ1-5
V: TRBV27
D: NA
DNA: TGTGCCAGCAGCGAACTTAACAGCAATCAGCCCCAGCATTTT
CDR3: CASSELNSNQPQHF

size: NA
J: TRBJ2-1
V: TRBV2
D: NA
DNA: TGTGCCAGCAGTACGCGGGGTTACAATGAGCAGTTCTTC
CDR3: CASSTRGYNEQFF

size: NA
J: TRBJ2-7
V: TRBV7-6
D: TRBD2
DNA: TGTGCCAGCAGCCCTGGAGGAGCGGGAGTGCTCGAGCAGTACTTC
CDR3: CASSPGGAGVLEQYF

size: NA
J: TRBJ2-3
V: TRBV5-1
D: TRBD1
DNA: TGCGCCAGCAGCTTGGGCGGACAGGGATCCACAGATACGCAGTATTTT
CDR3: CASSLGGQGSTDTQYF

size: NA
J: TRBJ1-2
V: TRBV9
D: NA
DNA: TGTGCCAGCAGCGTAGCAGCGGGGGCAGGCTATGGCTACACCTTC
CDR3: CASSVAAGAGYGYTF

size: once
J: TRBJ2-7
V: TRBV5-8
D: TRBD2
DNA: TGTGCCAGCAGCTTAGCGGGGGGCCGGGCGCAGCAGTACTTC
CDR3: CASSLAGGRAQQYF

size: NA
J: TRBJ2-2
V: TRBV5-1
D: NA
DNA: TGCGCCAGCAGCTTGGTGGAGGGGACCACCGGGGAGCTGTTTTTT
CDR3: CASSLVEGTTGELFF

size: NA
J: TRBJ1-2
V: TRBV28
D: NA
DNA: TGTGCCAGCAGTTCACAGGGCTCTGGCTACACCTTC
CDR3: CASSSQGSGYTF